Below are 31 T cell receptor beta chains sequenced from a single sample in a study of blood T cell repertoires in COVID-19. Sequencing was performed with immunoSEQ multiplex PCR; in TCRdb, only in-frame clones are kept and a portion is missing. This sample has 130,000 or so clones, with over 75% found just once. The material sequenced was peripheral blood. Source of these receptors: a human donor in a cohort sampled during active COVID-19.

The chain is built from TRBV5-1 and TRBJ1-2; 8 bases fit TRBD1. The CDR3 length is 18 residues. From germline, CDR1 is SGHRS and CDR2 YFSETQ. J lost 4 bases, V lost 0 bases, and 14 bases had no gene match. CDR3 bases: TGCGCCAGCAGCTTGGCCTGGCAGGGGGCGCAGGGTGTCTATGGCTACACCTTC. The encoded protein is CASSLAWQGAQGVYGYTF.

The chain uses TRBV5-8 and TRBJ1-2, with 10 bases aligning to TRBD1. The CDR3 length is 17 residues. Per the germline V gene, CDR1 is SGHTS and CDR2 is YDEGEE. J gave up 8 bases and V 4 bases, and 17 bases lay outside the gene matches. The CDR3 DNA follows: TGTGCCAGCAGCCAGGGACAGGGGAACGTCCCGCCGCGGGGCTACACCTTC. This gives the protein CASSQGQGNVPPRGYTF.

The chain employs TRBV5-8 and TRBJ2-5; a possible D gene is TRBD2 (6 bases). V was trimmed by 4 bases and J by 5 bases, leaving 12 bases between them. Germline V gene data show CDR1 as SGHTS and CDR2 as YDEGEE. This CDR3 comprises 13 residues. The CDR3 coding sequence is TGTGCCAGCAGCCCTTGGGGGGTGGAGACCCAGTACTTC. It is translated as CASSPWGVETQYF.

The CDR3 protein is CASSPLSGSTDTQYF. CDR3 nucleotides: TGTGCCAGCAGCCCTCTGAGCGGGAGCACAGATACGCAGTATTTT. The J gene is TRBJ2-3, the V gene TRBV9; perhaps TRBD2 as D (6 bases). V was clipped by 4 bases and J by 0 bases, with 12 bases between them. The germline CDR1 and CDR2 sequences are SGDLS and YYNGEE. CDR3 length equals 15 residues.

The genes are TRBV7-2 and TRBJ1-2, with TRBD1 identical over 10 bases. This CDR3 region has 15 residues. The germline V gene has CDR1 SGHTA and CDR2 FQGNSA. J was trimmed by 7 bases and V by 4 bases; bases with no gene match: 9. For the CDR3, the DNA is TGTGCCAGCAGCTCGGGAGGGACAGGGGTGGGTGGCTACACCTTC. It is translated as CASSSGGTGVGGYTF.

CDR3: CASSQPGFGTEAFF. In DNA form, the CDR3 reads TGTGCCAGCAGCCAACCAGGGTTTGGAACTGAAGCTTTCTTT. The chain combines TRBV3-1 (or the pseudogene TRBV3-2) with TRBJ1-1; a possible D gene is TRBD1 (5 bases). The CDR3 loop spans 14 amino acids. The V end was cut by 2 bases, the J end by 5 bases, with 12 bases between. The germline CDR1 and CDR2 sequences are LGHDT and YNNKEL (reference sequence).

There are a few counts of this clone. In DNA, the CDR3 is TGTGCCAGCAAGACAGCTACGAACACTGAAGCTTTCTTT. Translation: CASKTATNTEAFF. The chain carries TRBV7-3 and TRBJ1-1; a possible D gene is TRBD1 (5 bases). V was trimmed by 7 bases and J by 1 base, leaving 10 bases between them. The CDR3 loop spans 13 amino acids. Germline CDR1 reads SGHTA; CDR2 reads FQGTGA.

This clone has only one observation. V is TRBV15 and J is TRBJ2-7; 7 bases align to TRBD2. Looked up from germline, CDR1 is LNHNV and CDR2 is YYDKDF (reference sequence). This CDR3 comprises 15 residues. Losses at the gene ends were 3 bases for V and 2 bases for J; bases not matched to a gene: 7. The CDR3 reads CATSRAREGTYEQYF. CDR3 nucleotides: TGTGCCACCAGCAGGGCCAGGGAGGGAACCTACGAGCAGTACTTC.

The chain combines TRBV6-5 with TRBJ2-2; 8 nucleotides agree with TRBD2. The junction had 5 bases not matched to a gene; V was cut back by 7 bases and J by 7 bases. Per germline, CDR1 MNHEY and CDR2 SVGAGI. CDR3 length: 13 residues. The CDR3 protein is CASKREFGGELFF. The CDR3 coding sequence is TGTGCCAGCAAGCGGGAGTTTGGCGGGGAGCTGTTTTTT.

The DNA for the CDR3 is TGTGCCACCAGCAGAGATCTAGGCAGGGTCAATGAGCAGTTCTTC. Its translation is CATSRDLGRVNEQFF. The chain is built from TRBV15 and TRBJ2-1, with D tentatively TRBD1 (5 bases). Trimming cost V 0 bases and J 6 bases, with 12 bases left between them. CDR3 length equals 15 residues. Per germline, CDR1 LNHNV and CDR2 YYDKDF (reference sequence).

The chain employs TRBV28 and TRBJ2-1; 9 nucleotides agree with TRBD1. V dropped 5 bases and J dropped 9; count of bases not matched to a gene: 11. This CDR3 spans 15 amino acids. In germline, CDR1 is MDHEN, CDR2 SYDVKM. The CDR3 region has the DNA TGTGCCAGCAGTCCCAGGACAGGGGTAGTAGGTGAGCAGTTCTTC. It encodes CASSPRTGVVGEQFF.

The chain uses TRBV5-1 and TRBJ1-1, with TRBD1 matching over 7 bases. This CDR3 is 15 amino acids long. Germline lookup yields CDR1 SGHRS and CDR2 YFSETQ. The V and J ends lost 4 bases and 1 base, in that order; junction bases with no gene match: 7. The CDR3 reads CASSVVGGRNTEAFF. CDR3 coding DNA: TGCGCCAGCAGCGTGGTAGGGGGCCGGAACACTGAAGCTTTCTTT. The full variable domain, its missing parts supplied by reference TRBV5-1 and TRBJ1-1, is KAGVTQTPRYLIKTRGQQVTLSCSPISGHRSVSWYQQTPGQGLQFLFEYFSETQRNKGNFPGRFSGRQFSNSRSEMNVSTLELGDSALYLCASSVVGGRNTEAFFGQGTRLTVV.

CDR3 protein: CASSIGLAGGNEQFF. The DNA for the CDR3 is TGTGCCAGCAGCATTGGCCTAGCGGGCGGTAATGAGCAGTTCTTC. The V call is TRBV5-4, the J call TRBJ2-1, with 8 positions matching TRBD2. The germline CDR1 and CDR2 sequences are SGHNT and YYREEE (reference sequence). The CDR3 extends over 15 amino acids. The V and J ends lost 4 bases and 7 bases, in that order; junction bases with no gene match: 10.

The V call is TRBV20-1, the J call TRBJ1-5; 10 positions match TRBD1. The CDR3 is made up of 15 amino acids. V trimming: 5 bases; J trimming: 4 bases; junction bases outside the gene matches: 8. Germline assignment: CDR1 DFQATT and CDR2 SNEGSKA (reference sequence). The CDR3 region is CSARAWTGGNQPQHF. For the CDR3, the DNA is TGCAGTGCTCGTGCCTGGACAGGGGGAAATCAGCCCCAGCATTTT.

This clone was observed once. The gene calls are TRBV20-1 and TRBJ2-3; no clear D gene. V lost 3 bases and J 5 bases, leaving 6 bases between the germline ends. Germline CDR1 DFQATT, CDR2 SNEGSKA (reference sequence). This CDR3 contains 11 residues. The CDR3 bases are TGCAGTGCTAGCGTAGTAGATACGCAGTATTTT. Amino acids: CSASVVDTQYF.

The J gene is TRBJ2-3, the V gene TRBV27, with 9 bases fitting TRBD2. CDR1 and CDR2 (germline): MNHEY, SMNVEV (reference sequence). The CDR3 totals 17 residues. The V and J ends lost 0 bases and 2 bases, in that order; junction bases with no gene match: 6. The chain's CDR3 is CASSLSVSGRHTDTQYF. CDR3 sequence (DNA): TGTGCCAGCAGTTTATCGGTTAGCGGGAGACACACAGATACGCAGTATTTT.

The CDR3: CASDKRYGTDTQYF. The CDR3 DNA is TGTGCCAGCGATAAGAGGTATGGCACAGATACGCAGTATTTT. V is TRBV2 and J is TRBJ2-3; D remains ambiguous. The CDR3 runs 14 residues. The germline V gene has CDR1 SNHLY and CDR2 FYNNEI. With 8 bases removed from V and 1 base from J, the gap between germline ends came to 13 bases.

V is TRBV9 and J is TRBJ2-1; 9 nucleotides agree with TRBD2. V lost 3 bases, J lost 9 bases, and 4 bases stayed unmatched. Germline-derived CDR1 and CDR2 are SGDLS and YYNGEE. The CDR3 is 13 amino acids. The CDR3 sequence: CASSEAGGFEQFF. In nucleotides, the CDR3 is TGTGCCAGCAGCGAAGCGGGAGGTTTTGAGCAGTTCTTC.

The rearrangement links TRBV5-1 to TRBJ2-7; D may be TRBD1 (5 bases). The CDR3 spans 15 residues. Germline-derived CDR1 and CDR2 are SGHRS and YFSETQ. V was cut by 1 base and J by 2 bases, with 13 bases left in between. CDR3 DNA sequence: TGCGCCAGCAGCTTGTCGTCAGGGATCCCCTACGAGCAGTACTTC. It specifies CASSLSSGIPYEQYF.

The chain links TRBV7-2 to TRBJ1-2; 8 positions agree with TRBD1. This CDR3 spans 16 amino acids. Looked up from germline, CDR1 is SGHTA and CDR2 is FQGNSA. The junction had 9 bases not matched to a gene; V was cut back by 4 bases and J by 2 bases. CDR3 DNA sequence: TGTGCCAGCAGCTGGGGCAGGGGGCGAATCAACTATGGCTACACCTTC. It translates to CASSWGRGRINYGYTF.

The chain employs TRBV5-8 and TRBJ2-4; no clear D. The CDR3 is 12 amino acids. V was cut by 2 bases and J by 5 bases, with 5 bases left in between. Germline assignment: CDR1 SGHTS and CDR2 YDEGEE. The CDR3 DNA sequence: TGTGCCAGCAGCTTTACAGAAAACATTCAGTACTTC. It codes for CASSFTENIQYF.

The chain combines TRBV5-8 with TRBJ2-5; D is ambiguous. Deletions cut 1 base from V and 1 base from J, with 8 bases between. CDR3 length: 14 residues. Germline-derived CDR1 and CDR2 are SGHTS and YDEGEE. CDR3 bases: TGTGCCAGCAGCTTGAGCAGGCTCCAAGAGACCCAGTACTTC. This sequence encodes CASSLSRLQETQYF.

The CDR3 bases are TGTGCCAGCGGAAGCTGGACAGGGGAGAATCAGCCCCAGCATTTT. As protein: CASGSWTGENQPQHF. The chain has TRBV28 and TRBJ1-5; 9 nucleotides agree with TRBD1. The CDR3 covers 15 residues. J lost 4 bases, V lost 8 bases, and 9 bases had no gene match. Per germline, CDR1 MDHEN and CDR2 SYDVKM.

The chain combines TRBV27 with TRBJ2-1, with TRBD2 as a possible D gene (5 bases). This CDR3 has 17 amino acids. The germline CDR1 and CDR2 sequences are MNHEY and SMNVEV (reference sequence). Trimming left V 5 bases short and J 4 bases short, with 21 bases between. In nucleotides, the CDR3 is TGTGCCAGCAGTCCCCTGGGAGTGTATAGCGTTTACAATGAGCAGTTCTTC. It yields the protein CASSPLGVYSVYNEQFF.

This sequence joins TRBV7-3 and TRBJ2-3; 16 bases map to TRBD2. Germline CDR1 SGHTA, CDR2 FQGTGA. The CDR3 sequence is 17 residues long. The J segment lost 5 bases and the V segment lost 4 bases, leaving 6 bases of the junction unmatched. CDR3 nucleotides: TGTGCCAGCAGCTCCGGGACTAGCGGGAGGGTAGGAGATACGCAGTATTTT. Protein sequence: CASSSGTSGRVGDTQYF.

V gene TRBV7-8 combines with J gene TRBJ2-7, with 10 bases aligning to TRBD1. The junction had 3 bases not matched to a gene; V was cut back by 1 base and J by 3 bases. This CDR3 has 15 amino acids. Per germline, CDR1 SGHVS and CDR2 FQNEAQ. CDR3 residues: CASSLVGTGVYEQYF. The CDR3 bases are TGTGCCAGCAGCTTAGTGGGGACAGGGGTCTACGAGCAGTACTTC.

This chain uses TRBV29-1 with TRBJ2-7; 11 bases match TRBD1. Germline V gene sequence: CDR1 SQVTM, CDR2 ANQGSEA. There are 14 residues in the CDR3. The V gene end was trimmed by 6 bases and the J gene end by 5 bases; junction bases not matched to a gene: 9. CDR3 residues: CSVMSGDRGNEQYF. Written as DNA, the CDR3 is TGCAGCGTGATGAGTGGGGACAGGGGGAACGAGCAGTACTTC.

This clone was seen only a few times. V usage is TRBV5-5 and J usage is TRBJ2-5; 10 bases map to TRBD1. The CDR3 has 14 amino acids. The ends lost 4 bases at V and 7 bases at J; junction bases unmatched: 7. Per germline, CDR1 SGHKS and CDR2 YYEKEE (reference sequence). DNA of the CDR3: TGTGCCAGCAGCGGACAGGGGGATTCGATGACCCAGTACTTC. Translated, it gives CASSGQGDSMTQYF.

V usage is TRBV3-1 (or the pseudogene TRBV3-2) and J usage is TRBJ2-7; 13 bases are shared with TRBD2. CDR1 and CDR2 from the germline V gene are LGHDT and YNNKEL (reference sequence). CDR3 length equals 17 residues. The V and J ends lost 6 bases and 1 base, in that order; junction bases with no gene match: 9. CDR3 residues: CASSPGLAGPISYEQYF. In DNA, the CDR3 is TGTGCCAGCAGTCCGGGACTAGCGGGACCCATTTCCTACGAGCAGTACTTC.

This chain's CDR3 is CASSTTGATNEKLFF. The CDR3 DNA follows: TGTGCCAGCAGTACTACAGGAGCAACTAATGAAAAACTGTTTTTT. The V gene is TRBV28, the J gene TRBJ1-4, with a weak D call TRBD1 (5 bases). Trimming pared 5 bases from V and 0 bases from J, leaving 10 bases between. Germline values: CDR1 MDHEN, CDR2 SYDVKM. This CDR3 is built from 15 residues.

CDR3 protein: CASLPQAGVSDTQYF. CDR3 sequence (DNA): TGTGCCAGCCTCCCCCAAGCGGGAGTTTCAGATACGCAGTATTTT. The chain carries TRBV6-4 and TRBJ2-3; 8 bases line up with TRBD2. The CDR3 covers 15 residues. The V segment lost 8 bases and the J segment 4 bases; nucleotides outside the gene matches: 11. Germline CDR1 is MRHNA and CDR2 is SNTAGT.